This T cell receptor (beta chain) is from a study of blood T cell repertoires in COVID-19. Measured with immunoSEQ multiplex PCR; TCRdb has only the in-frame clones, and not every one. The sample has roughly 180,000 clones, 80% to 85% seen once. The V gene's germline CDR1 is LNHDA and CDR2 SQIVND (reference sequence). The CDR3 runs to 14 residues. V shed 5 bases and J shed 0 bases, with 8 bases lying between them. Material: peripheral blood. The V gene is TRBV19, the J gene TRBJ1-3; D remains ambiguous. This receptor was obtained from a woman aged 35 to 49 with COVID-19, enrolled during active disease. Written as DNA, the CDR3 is TGTGCCAGTAGTGGCCGGGGCTCTGGAAACACCATATATTTT. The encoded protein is CASSGRGSGNTIYF. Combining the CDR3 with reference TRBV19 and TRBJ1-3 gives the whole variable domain DGGITQSPKYLFRKEGQNVTLSCEQNLNHDAMYWYRQDPGQGLRLIYYSQIVNDFQKGDIAEGYSVSREKKESFPLTVTSAQKNPTAFYLCASSGRGSGNTIYFGEGSWLTVV.